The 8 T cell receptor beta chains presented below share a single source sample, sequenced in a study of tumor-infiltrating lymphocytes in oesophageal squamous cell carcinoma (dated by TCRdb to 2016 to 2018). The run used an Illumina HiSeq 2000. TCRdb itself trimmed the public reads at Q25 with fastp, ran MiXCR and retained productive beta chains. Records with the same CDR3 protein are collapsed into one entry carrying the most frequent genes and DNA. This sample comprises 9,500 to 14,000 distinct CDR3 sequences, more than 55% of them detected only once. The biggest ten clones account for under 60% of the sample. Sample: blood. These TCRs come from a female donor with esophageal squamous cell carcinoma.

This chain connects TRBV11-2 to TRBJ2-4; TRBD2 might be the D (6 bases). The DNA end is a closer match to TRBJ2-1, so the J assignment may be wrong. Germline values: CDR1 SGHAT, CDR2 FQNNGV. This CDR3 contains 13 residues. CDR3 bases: TGTGCCAGCAGCCGGGAGACCTACAATGAGCAGTTCTTC. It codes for CASSRETYNEQFF.

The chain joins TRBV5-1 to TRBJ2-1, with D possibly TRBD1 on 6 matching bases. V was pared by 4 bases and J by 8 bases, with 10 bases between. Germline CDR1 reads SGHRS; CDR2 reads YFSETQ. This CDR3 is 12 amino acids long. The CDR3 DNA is TGCGCCAGCAGCAGGACAGTCGATGAGCAGTTCTTC. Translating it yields CASSRTVDEQFF.

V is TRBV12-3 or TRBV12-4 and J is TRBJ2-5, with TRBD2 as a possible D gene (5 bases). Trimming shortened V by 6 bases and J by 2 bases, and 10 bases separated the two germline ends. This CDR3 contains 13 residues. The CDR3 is CASRKSGQETQYF. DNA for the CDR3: TGTGCCAGCAGGAAAAGCGGACAAGAGACCCAGTACTTC.

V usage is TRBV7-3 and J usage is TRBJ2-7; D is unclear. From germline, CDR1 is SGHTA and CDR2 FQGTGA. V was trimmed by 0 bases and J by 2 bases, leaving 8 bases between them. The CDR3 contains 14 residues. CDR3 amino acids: CASSLTHGPYEQYF. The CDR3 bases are TGTGCCAGCAGCTTAACTCATGGCCCCTACGAGCAGTACTTC.

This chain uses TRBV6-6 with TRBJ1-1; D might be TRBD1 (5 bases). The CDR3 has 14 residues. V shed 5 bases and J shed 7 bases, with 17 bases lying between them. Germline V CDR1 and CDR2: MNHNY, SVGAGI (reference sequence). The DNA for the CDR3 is TGTGCCAGCAGTGGGAGGGGACGGGTCCTTGAAGCTTTCTTT. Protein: CASSGRGRVLEAFF.

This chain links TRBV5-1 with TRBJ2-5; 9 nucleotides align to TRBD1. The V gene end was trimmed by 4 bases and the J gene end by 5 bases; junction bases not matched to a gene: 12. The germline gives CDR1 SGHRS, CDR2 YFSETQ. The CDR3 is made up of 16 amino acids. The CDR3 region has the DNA TGCGCCAGCAGCCCCGGACAGGGGAGAGCGTTGGAGACCCAGTACTTC. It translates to CASSPGQGRALETQYF.

CDR3 amino acids: CASSLRPTGELFF. CDR3 in DNA: TGTGCCAGCAGCTTAAGGCCCACCGGGGAGCTGTTTTTT. This rearrangement joins TRBV7-3 to TRBJ2-2; no reliable D call. Germline V gives CDR1 SGHTA, CDR2 FQGTGA. V lost 1 base and J lost 4, with 4 bases in between. There are 13 residues in the CDR3.

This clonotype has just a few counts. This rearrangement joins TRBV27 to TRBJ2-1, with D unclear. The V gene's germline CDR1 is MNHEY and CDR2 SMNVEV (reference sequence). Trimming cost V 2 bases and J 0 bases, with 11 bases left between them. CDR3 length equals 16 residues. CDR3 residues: CASSLRASRSYNEQFF. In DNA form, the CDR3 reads TGTGCCAGCAGTTTACGGGCCTCGCGCTCCTACAATGAGCAGTTCTTC.